The source of this T cell receptor beta chain is a study of blood T cell repertoires in COVID-19. Overall study: Acute and convalescent COVID-19 samples came from the United States, Italy and Spain. T cells, B-cell-depleted T cells, or PBMCs provided the cDNA or gDNA that served as material.

The protocol was immunoSEQ multiplex PCR, while the TCRdb copy is restricted to in-frame clones and leaves out a portion. The sample holds 390,000 or so clones; around 87% are singletons and the top ten take roughly a tenth. The V gene's germline CDR1 is GTSNPN and CDR2 SVGIG (reference sequence). Trimming pared 6 bases from V and 9 bases from J, leaving 14 bases between. CDR3 length equals 11 residues. This clone was observed once. The J gene is TRBJ1-1, the V gene TRBV30; D is perhaps TRBD1 (6 bases). This receptor was identified in a woman aged 45-65 years who had recovered from COVID-19. The specimen sequenced was PBMCs or T cells enriched from blood (not recorded which). The CDR3 sequence is CACIRDTQAFF. The CDR3 DNA reads as TGTGCCTGCATCCGGGACACCCAAGCTTTCTTT.